The rows below give T cell receptor beta chains drawn from one sample of a study of cytomegalovirus exposure and HLA in healthy donors. Assay: immunoSEQ multiplex PCR; the TCRdb copy retains only in-frame clones and omits some. This sample carries 95,000 to 150,000 clones, 15% of them seen once, and the ten largest clones take 1.9%. The sequenced material came from PBMCs. These receptors were obtained from a young woman in good health and CMV-seronegative. Each CDR3 is given with its conserved first and last residue. Each record gives: J gene, D gene, clone size, V gene, CDR3 DNA, CDR3 protein. A D gene is named only where the DNA matches it firmly. Not every row has a clone size; where given, it reads once, few, many or a size class.

TRBJ2-7 TRBD2 once TRBV7-9 TGTGCCAGCAGCCGAGGGACTAGTCCCTACGAGCAGTACTTC CASSRGTSPYEQYF
TRBJ2-7 . few TRBV5-4 TGTGCCAGCAGCTCCGGGGGAACCTACGAGCAGTACTTC CASSSGGTYEQYF
TRBJ1-2 TRBD1 few TRBV7-9 TGTGCCAGCAGCTTACCCTTGGACAGGAACTATGGCTACACCTTC CASSLPLDRNYGYTF
TRBJ2-7 TRBD2 . TRBV13 TGTGCCAGCAGCACTAGCGGGAGGGCCTACGAGCAGTACTTC CASSTSGRAYEQYF
TRBJ2-7 . . TRBV9 TGTGCCAGCAGCGTAGCACAGTACTACGAGCAGTACTTC CASSVAQYYEQYF
TRBJ1-5 . . TRBV29-1 TGCAGCACAAGGATTGGTTCCCCGGAGGGCAATCAGCCCCAGCATTTT CSTRIGSPEGNQPQHF
TRBJ2-1 . few TRBV6-5 TGTGCCAGCAGCCCCAGACAGGGAGGAGGGAGTGAGCAGTTCTTC CASSPRQGGGSEQFF
TRBJ2-3 TRBD2 few TRBV5-4 TGTGCCAGCAGCTTGGGACCCCGTAGGGAGGGCTTAACAGATACGCAGTATTTT CASSLGPRREGLTDTQYF
TRBJ1-2 . . TRBV6-6 TGTGCCAGCAGTCCCTGGACAAGCGTCTATGGCTACACCTTC CASSPWTSVYGYTF
TRBJ1-5 . . TRBV15 TGTGCCACCAGCAGAGTAGATCGCCATAGCAATCAGCCCCAGCATTTT CATSRVDRHSNQPQHF
TRBJ2-3 . . TRBV6-5 TGTGCCAGCAGTTCTTTGACTAGCACAGATACGCAGTATTTT CASSSLTSTDTQYF
TRBJ2-2 TRBD2 . TRBV30 TGTGCCTGGACGGCGCGGGGGGTCCCGAACACCGGGGAGCTGTTTTTT CAWTARGVPNTGELFF
TRBJ1-1 TRBD1 . TRBV7-9 TGTGCCAGCAGCGCCGGACAGGGGGGGAACACTGAAGCTTTCTTT CASSAGQGGNTEAFF
TRBJ1-5 . . TRBV5-1 TGCGCCAGCAGCCACGGACAATTGGGTAGCAATCAGCCCCAGCATTTT CASSHGQLGSNQPQHF
TRBJ2-2 . . TRBV7-2 TGTGCCAGCAGCCTCCCCGTTCCCGAGCTGTTTTTT CASSLPVPELFF
TRBJ2-7 . . TRBV4-3 TGCGCCAGCAGCCAAGCTGTCCACGCGTACGAGCAGTACTTC CASSQAVHAYEQYF
TRBJ2-5 . few TRBV29-1 TGCAGCGTTGTAAGACAGCTCCAAGAGACCCAGTACTTC CSVVRQLQETQYF
TRBJ2-5 . . TRBV6-1 TGTGCCAGCAGTGAAGCGGAGGGGCAAGAGACCCAGTACTTC CASSEAEGQETQYF
TRBJ2-3 . . TRBV5-4 TGTGCCAGCAGCTTCAACTGGGATACGCAGTATTTT CASSFNWDTQYF
TRBJ2-1 TRBD2 few TRBV5-1 TGCGCCAGCAGCTTGTCGGGGGGACTCGGCAATGAGCAGTTCTTC CASSLSGGLGNEQFF
TRBJ2-7 . . TRBV19 TGTGCCAGTAGTATAGACCGGAGCCGTTCCTACGAGCAGTACTTC CASSIDRSRSYEQYF
TRBJ1-4 . . TRBV6-5 TGTGCCAGCAGCCTTCACGCCATCACGGGGGAGAAACTGTTTTTT CASSLHAITGEKLFF
TRBJ2-7 . few TRBV5-5 TGTGCCAGCAGCAAATCAGGACAGACCGGACCCTCCTACGAGCAGTACTTC CASSKSGQTGPSYEQYF
TRBJ1-1 . . TRBV10-1 TGCGCCAGCGGGCGATGGCAGGGCAACACCACGCGGCCTGAAGCTTTCTTT CASGRWQGNTTRPEAFF
TRBJ2-2 . few TRBV18 TGTGCCAGCTCACCCCTGGTAGCAGATAGTAACACCGGGGAGCTGTTTTTT CASSPLVADSNTGELFF
TRBJ1-1 TRBD1 few TRBV6-1 TGTGCCAGCAACTTACAGGGGATGAACACTGAAGCTTTCTTT CASNLQGMNTEAFF
TRBJ1-1 . few TRBV7-8 TGTGCCAGCAGCGGCACGGGGGCTGAAGCTTTCTTT CASSGTGAEAFF
TRBJ1-1 . few TRBV20-1 TGCAGTGACAGGCACACAACTGAAGCTTTCTTT CSDRHTTEAFF
TRBJ1-4 TRBD1 once TRBV2 TGTGCCAGCAGTGCTGGGACAGGGGATGAAAAACTGTTTTTT CASSAGTGDEKLFF
TRBJ2-1 TRBD2 . TRBV5-1 TGCGCCAGCAGCAGGAATCCGGGACTAGCGGGAGAAGATGAGCAGTTCTTC CASSRNPGLAGEDEQFF
TRBJ1-3 . . TRBV21-1 TGTGCCAGCAGCAGTCGGACAGCCTCGGGTAGGTCTGGAAACACCATATATTTT CASSSRTASGRSGNTIYF
TRBJ1-2 TRBD1 few TRBV2 TGTGCCAGCAGTGAGGACAGGGAAGCTGGCTACACCTTC CASSEDREAGYTF
TRBJ2-5 . . TRBV25-1 TGTGCCAGCAGTGCAAAGCATTCCCAAGAGACCCAGTACTTC CASSAKHSQETQYF
TRBJ2-7 . few TRBV6-5 TGTGCCAGCAGTTACTCGGGCCCATCCTACGAGCAGTACTTC CASSYSGPSYEQYF
TRBJ1-4 . . TRBV5-4 TGTGCCAGCAGCTCGTTTACGGACTCCCCGGGGGAAAAACTGTTTTTT CASSSFTDSPGEKLFF
TRBJ2-7 . few TRBV6-6 TGTGCCAGCAGTTACTTACCGGGGGCCTACGAGCAGTACTTC CASSYLPGAYEQYF
TRBJ1-6 . few TRBV4-3 TGCGCCAGCAGCCAAGGACAGGCGGGTTCACCCCTCCACTTT CASSQGQAGSPLHF
TRBJ2-1 . . TRBV7-6 TGTGCCAGCAGCCCAGCCGGCGGGGGCCATAACAATGAGCAGTTCTTC CASSPAGGGHNNEQFF
TRBJ2-1 TRBD1 . TRBV27 TGTGCCAGCAGTTTAAGGAACAGGGGCGGCGAGCAGTTCTTC CASSLRNRGGEQFF
TRBJ1-1 . few TRBV30 TGTGCCTGGAGTGTAGGGGGGGGTAGGACTGAAGCTTTCTTT CAWSVGGGRTEAFF
TRBJ2-1 . few TRBV4-2 TGTGCCAGCAGCCAAAGTAGAGATGAGCAGTTCTTC CASSQSRDEQFF
TRBJ1-1 TRBD1 . TRBV7-6 TGTGCCAGCAGAAAAGGGACAGGGGGCTCAGACACTGAAGCTTTCTTT CASRKGTGGSDTEAFF
TRBJ2-7 . . TRBV29-1 TGCAGCGTTTCCACCGGGACTCGCAGCGAGCAGTACTTC CSVSTGTRSEQYF
TRBJ1-1 . . TRBV6-1 TGTGCCAGCAGCCAGGAGGTCACAGGGTTAACTGAAGCTTTCTTT CASSQEVTGLTEAFF
TRBJ2-1 . few TRBV11-2 TGTGCCAGCAGCTTGCAGGGGATCTCCTACAATGAGCAGTTCTTC CASSLQGISYNEQFF
TRBJ2-1 TRBD1 few TRBV13 TGTGCCAGCAGCCTCCGACAGGGGGCTCCCAATGAGCAGTTCTTC CASSLRQGAPNEQFF
TRBJ2-7 TRBD1 . TRBV6-5 TGTGCCAGCAGGAACGGGCGAGACAGGGGGGAGCAGTACTTC CASRNGRDRGEQYF
TRBJ1-5 . . TRBV19 TGTGCCAGTAGCCCAACCAGGGGCGCGTATAGCAATCAGCCCCAGCATTTT CASSPTRGAYSNQPQHF
TRBJ1-2 . . TRBV30 TGTGCCTGGGGTTCAGGGAATACTAACTATGGCTACACCTTC CAWGSGNTNYGYTF
TRBJ1-1 . . TRBV6-4 TGTGCCAGCAGCGTAAAAAGGGGGGAGGGAGCTTTCTTT CASSVKRGEGAFF
TRBJ2-7 TRBD2 . TRBV11-3 TGTGCCAGCAGTCTAGGACTGGGGACTAGTGCCCTCTACGAGCAGTACTTC CASSLGLGTSALYEQYF
TRBJ1-6 . . TRBV7-9 TGTGCCAGCAGACAAAATGGACAAGATAATTCACCCCTCCACTTT CASRQNGQDNSPLHF
TRBJ2-7 TRBD1 . TRBV6-5 TGTGCCAGCAGTTTCGGACAGGGCGAGCAGTACTTC CASSFGQGEQYF